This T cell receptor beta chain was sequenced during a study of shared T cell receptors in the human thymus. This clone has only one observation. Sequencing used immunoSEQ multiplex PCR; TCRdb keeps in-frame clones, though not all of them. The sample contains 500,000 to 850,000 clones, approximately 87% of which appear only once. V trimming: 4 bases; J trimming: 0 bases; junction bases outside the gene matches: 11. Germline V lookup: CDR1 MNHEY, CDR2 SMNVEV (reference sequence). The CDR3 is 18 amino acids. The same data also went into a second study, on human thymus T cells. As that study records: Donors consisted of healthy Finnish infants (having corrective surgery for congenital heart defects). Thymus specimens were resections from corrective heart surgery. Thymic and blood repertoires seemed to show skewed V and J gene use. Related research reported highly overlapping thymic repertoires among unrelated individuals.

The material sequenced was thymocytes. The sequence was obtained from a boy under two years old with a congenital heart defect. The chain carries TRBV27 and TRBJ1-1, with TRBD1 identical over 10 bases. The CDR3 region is CASSSGQGDQILNTEAFF. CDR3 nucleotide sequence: TGTGCCAGCAGTTCAGGACAGGGGGACCAAATATTGAACACTGAAGCTTTCTTT.